The 10 T cell receptor beta chains below come from one sample, sequenced in a study of T cell repertoires in cytomegalovirus infection. Antigens of these TCRs are unknown. From the reads, TCRdb called clonotypes with MiXCR, one entry per CDR3 protein. The table lists 95,000 to 150,000 distinct CDR3 sequences, approximately 30% of them singletons, with 58% in the top ten. The source material was CD8+ T cells from cultured PBMCs, sampled from culture after CMV antigen stimulation. These receptor sequences come from a human donor in good health (CMV status not recorded). Some clones in this sample may be carry-over from other donors' samples.

This clonotype was detected only a few times. The chain has TRBV11-2 and TRBJ2-5, with D possibly TRBD1 on 6 matching bases. V lost 1 base, J lost 2 bases, and 14 bases lay in between. The CDR3 has 16 residues. Germline CDR1 reads SGHAT; CDR2 reads FQNNGV. Here the CDR3 DNA reads TGTGCCAGCAGCTTAGGAGACAGGACGGAGCAAGAGACCCAGTACTTC. Its protein is CASSLGDRTEQETQYF.

The chain combines TRBV6-5 with TRBJ1-4; 7 bases are a match to TRBD1. V lost 6 bases to trimming and J lost 6 bases; unmatched junction nucleotides: 4. Germline V gives CDR1 MNHEY, CDR2 SVGAGI. There are 13 residues in the CDR3. CDR3 bases: TGTGCCAGCAGGGCAGGGGGTGATGAAAAACTGTTTTTT. This encodes CASRAGGDEKLFF.

This clonotype is a singleton in its sample. The V and J genes are TRBV27 and TRBJ1-1; D possibly corresponds to TRBD1 (6 bases). CDR1 and CDR2 from the germline V gene are MNHEY and SMNVEV (reference sequence). The CDR3 is 14 amino acids. The germline V and J ends were trimmed by 5 bases and 1 base, with 11 bases remaining between them. CDR3 protein: CASSGIQGNTEAFF. The CDR3 DNA reads as TGTGCCAGCAGTGGAATACAGGGGAACACTGAAGCTTTCTTT.

The chain joins TRBV2 to TRBJ2-3; TRBD2 matches 7 bases. The CDR3 covers 15 residues. The ends lost 7 bases at V and 4 bases at J; junction bases unmatched: 11. Germline CDR1 reads SNHLY; CDR2 reads FYNNEI. CDR3 coding DNA: TGTGCCAGCAAGGAGACCTTGGGAGGGTCAGATACGCAGTATTTT. Amino acids: CASKETLGGSDTQYF.

This clonotype appeared a few times. The chain carries TRBV7-9 and TRBJ1-2; D is unclear. Trimming took off 6 bases at V and 6 bases at J, with 11 bases between the two ends. The CDR3 covers 12 residues. Germline loops: CDR1 SEHNR, CDR2 FQNEAQ (reference sequence). The CDR3 loop is CASSLGADGYTF. CDR3 DNA sequence: TGTGCCAGCAGTCTGGGCGCGGATGGCTACACCTTC.

V usage is TRBV7-9 and J usage is TRBJ1-1, with a weak D call TRBD1 (5 bases). Per germline, CDR1 SEHNR and CDR2 FQNEAQ (reference sequence). CDR3 length: 16 residues. V shed 1 base and J shed 2 bases, with 14 bases lying between them. The CDR3 bases are TGTGCCAGCAGCTTAGTTACCGGGGCCGTCAACACTGAAGCTTTCTTT. This gives the protein CASSLVTGAVNTEAFF.

The chain couples TRBV15 to TRBJ1-2; TRBD1 aligns across 8 bases. The CDR3 extends over 16 amino acids. J was trimmed by 2 bases and V by 3 bases; bases with no gene match: 8. Germline CDR1 and CDR2: LNHNV and YYDKDF (reference sequence). In nucleotides, the CDR3 is TGTGCCACCAGCAGGGAGGGACAGGAGGTAAACTATGGCTACACCTTC. It translates to CATSREGQEVNYGYTF.

V and J are TRBV5-1 and TRBJ1-5, with D unresolved. Trimming took 8 bases from V and 2 from J, leaving 17 bases between them. Germline CDR1 SGHRS, CDR2 YFSETQ. The CDR3 covers 15 residues. The CDR3 reads CARIREPTGNQPQHF. The CDR3 bases are TGCGCCAGGATCCGCGAACCCACCGGCAATCAGCCCCAGCATTTT.

V and J are TRBV11-2 and TRBJ2-1; 13 positions match TRBD2. The V gene end was trimmed by 8 bases and the J gene end by 6 bases; junction bases not matched to a gene: 4. Germline V lookup: CDR1 SGHAT, CDR2 FQNNGV. The length of the CDR3 is 14 residues. This chain's CDR3 is CASGTSGDPNEQFF. The CDR3 nucleotides are TGTGCCAGCGGGACTAGCGGGGACCCCAATGAGCAGTTCTTC.

Many counts were recorded for this clonotype. The rearrangement uses TRBV7-8 and TRBJ2-7; D remains ambiguous. V lost 1 base to trimming and J lost 4 bases, with 17 bases between them. The CDR3 is made up of 16 amino acids. Looked up from germline, CDR1 is SGHVS and CDR2 is FQNEAQ. This chain's CDR3 is CASSLEGREREYEQYF. In DNA form, the CDR3 reads TGTGCCAGCAGCTTAGAGGGTAGGGAACGTGAGTACGAGCAGTACTTC.